This T cell receptor beta chain was obtained from a study of cytomegalovirus exposure and HLA in healthy donors. General study results and limits: Sequencing depth roughly uniform across donors was assumed in presence/absence analyses. TCR beta chains associated with HLA were, in a later analysis, more clonally expanded than equally common others. When analyzed later, a missense DCLRE1C variant was found to be linked to TCR beta V- and J-gene trimming.

The CDR3 covers 17 residues. Looked up from germline, CDR1 is MNHEY and CDR2 is SMNVEV (reference sequence). J lost 1 base, V lost 5 bases, and 7 bases had no gene match. The PCR had 60 Vbeta and 13 Jbeta primers. Clones were sequenced by immunoSEQ multiplex PCR, and TCRdb holds only the in-frame ones, with some missing. The table records about 150,000 clones, approximately 80% of them present only once. About this clone: What it binds is not known.

Sequencing input: PBMCs. The V call is TRBV27, the J call TRBJ2-1, with 11 nucleotides matching TRBD2. The sequence was collected from a male donor in good health and CMV-seropositive. CDR3 loop: CASSPGLAGVSYNEQFF. The CDR3 coding sequence is TGTGCCAGCAGTCCAGGACTAGCGGGCGTATCCTACAATGAGCAGTTCTTC.